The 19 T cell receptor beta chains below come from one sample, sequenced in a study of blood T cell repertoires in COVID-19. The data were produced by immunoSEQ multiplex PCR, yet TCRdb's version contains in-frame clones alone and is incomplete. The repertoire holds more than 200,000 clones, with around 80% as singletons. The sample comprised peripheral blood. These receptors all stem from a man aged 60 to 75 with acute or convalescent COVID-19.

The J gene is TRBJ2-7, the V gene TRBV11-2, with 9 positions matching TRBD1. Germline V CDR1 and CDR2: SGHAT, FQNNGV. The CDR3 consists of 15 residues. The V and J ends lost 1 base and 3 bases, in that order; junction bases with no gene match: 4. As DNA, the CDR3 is TGTGCCAGCAGCTTAGGGGGGACAGGGCGCTACGAGCAGTACTTC. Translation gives CASSLGGTGRYEQYF.

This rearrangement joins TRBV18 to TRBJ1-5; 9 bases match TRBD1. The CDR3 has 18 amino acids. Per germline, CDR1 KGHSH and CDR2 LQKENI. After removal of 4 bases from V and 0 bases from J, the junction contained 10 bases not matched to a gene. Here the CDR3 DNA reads TGTGCCAGCTCACTCGGGACAGGGCCCAGTTATAGCAATCAGCCCCAGCATTTT. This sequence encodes CASSLGTGPSYSNQPQHF.

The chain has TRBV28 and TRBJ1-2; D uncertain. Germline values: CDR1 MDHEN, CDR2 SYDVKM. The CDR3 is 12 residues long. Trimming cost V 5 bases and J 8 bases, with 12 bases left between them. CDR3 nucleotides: TGTGCCAGCAGTCTCCGGACGGGGGGCTACACCTTC. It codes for CASSLRTGGYTF.

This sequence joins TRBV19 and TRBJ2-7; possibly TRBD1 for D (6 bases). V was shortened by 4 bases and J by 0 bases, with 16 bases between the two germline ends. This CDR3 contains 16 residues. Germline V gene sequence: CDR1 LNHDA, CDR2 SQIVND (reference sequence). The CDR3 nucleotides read TGTGCCAGTAGTAAGACCGGGACATGGGTCTCCTACGAGCAGTACTTC. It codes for CASSKTGTWVSYEQYF.

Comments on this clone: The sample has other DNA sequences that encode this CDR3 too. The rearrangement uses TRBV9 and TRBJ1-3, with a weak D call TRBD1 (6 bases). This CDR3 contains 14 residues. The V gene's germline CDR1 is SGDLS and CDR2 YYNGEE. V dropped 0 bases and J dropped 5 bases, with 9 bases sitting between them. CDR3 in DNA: TGTGCCAGCAGCGTAGGTACAGGGAGAAACACCATATATTTT. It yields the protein CASSVGTGRNTIYF.

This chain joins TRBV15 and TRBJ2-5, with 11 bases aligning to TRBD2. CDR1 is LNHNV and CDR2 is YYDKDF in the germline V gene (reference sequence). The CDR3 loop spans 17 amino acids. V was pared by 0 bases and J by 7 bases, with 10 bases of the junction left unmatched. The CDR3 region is CATSRDVGTSGLWTQYF. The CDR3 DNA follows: TGTGCCACCAGCAGAGATGTCGGGACTAGCGGCCTTTGGACCCAGTACTTC. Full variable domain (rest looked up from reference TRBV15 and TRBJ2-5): DAMVIQNPRYQVTQFGKPVTLSCSQTLNHNVMYWYQQKSSQAPKLLFHYYDKDFNNEADTPDNFQSRRPNTSFCFLDIRSPGLGDTAMYLCATSRDVGTSGLWTQYFGPGTRLLVL.

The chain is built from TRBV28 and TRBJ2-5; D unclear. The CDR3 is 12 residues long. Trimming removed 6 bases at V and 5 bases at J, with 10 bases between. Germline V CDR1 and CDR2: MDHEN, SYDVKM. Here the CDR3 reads CASREERETQYF. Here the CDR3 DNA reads TGTGCCAGCAGAGAGGAGAGGGAGACCCAGTACTTC. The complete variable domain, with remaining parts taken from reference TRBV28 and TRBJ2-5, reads DVKVTQSSRYLVKRTGEKVFLECVQDMDHENMFWYRQDPGLGLRLIYFSYDVKMKEKGDIPEGYSVSREKKERFSLILESASTNQTSMYLCASREERETQYFGPGTRLLVL.

This chain's CDR3 is CASAPQDTGELFF. DNA of the CDR3: TGTGCCAGCGCCCCACAGGACACCGGGGAGCTGTTTTTT. This sequence joins TRBV12-3 or TRBV12-4 and TRBJ2-2; D possibly corresponds to TRBD1 (5 bases). The CDR3 is 13 amino acids. V shed 8 bases and J shed 3 bases, with 10 bases lying between them.

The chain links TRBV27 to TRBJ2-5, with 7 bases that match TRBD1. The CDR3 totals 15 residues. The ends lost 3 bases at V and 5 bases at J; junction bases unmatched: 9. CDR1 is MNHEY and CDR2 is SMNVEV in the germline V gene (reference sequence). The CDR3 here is CASSLVKGAWETQYF. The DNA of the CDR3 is TGTGCCAGCAGTTTGGTAAAGGGGGCGTGGGAGACCCAGTACTTC.

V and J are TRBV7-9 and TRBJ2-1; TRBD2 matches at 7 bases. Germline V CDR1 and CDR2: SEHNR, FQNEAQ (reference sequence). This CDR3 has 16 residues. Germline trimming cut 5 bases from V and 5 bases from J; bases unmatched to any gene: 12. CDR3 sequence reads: CASSLTRGRGNNEQFF. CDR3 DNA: TGTGCCAGCAGCCTCACGAGAGGGCGGGGGAACAATGAGCAGTTCTTC.

CDR3 sequence: CASSYGQQPAGANVLTF. The DNA for the CDR3 is TGCGCCAGCAGCTACGGACAGCAACCGGCTGGGGCCAACGTCCTGACTTTC. V usage is TRBV5-1 and J usage is TRBJ2-6; tentatively, D is TRBD1 (6 bases). Trimming left V 3 bases short and J 2 bases short, with 15 bases between. Germline CDR1 reads SGHRS; CDR2 reads YFSETQ. The CDR3 consists of 17 residues.

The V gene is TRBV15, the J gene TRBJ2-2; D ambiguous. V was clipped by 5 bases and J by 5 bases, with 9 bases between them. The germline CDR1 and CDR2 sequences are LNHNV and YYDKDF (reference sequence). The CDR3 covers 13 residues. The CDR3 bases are TGTGCCACCAGCGTTCGGTTGACCGGGGAGCTGTTTTTT. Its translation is CATSVRLTGELFF.

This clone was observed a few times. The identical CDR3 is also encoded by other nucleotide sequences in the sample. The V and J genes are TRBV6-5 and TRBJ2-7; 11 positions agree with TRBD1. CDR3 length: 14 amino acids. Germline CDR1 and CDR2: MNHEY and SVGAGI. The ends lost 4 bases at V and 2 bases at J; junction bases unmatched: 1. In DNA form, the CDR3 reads TGTGCCAGCAGTTCGGGACAGGGGGCCTACGAGCAGTACTTC. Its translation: CASSSGQGAYEQYF.

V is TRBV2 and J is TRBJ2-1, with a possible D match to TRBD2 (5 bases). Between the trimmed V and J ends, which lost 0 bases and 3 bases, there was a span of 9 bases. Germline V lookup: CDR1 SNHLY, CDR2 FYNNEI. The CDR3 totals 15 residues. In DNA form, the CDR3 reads TGTGCCAGCAGTGAAGCTCTAGCAGGCTACAATGAGCAGTTCTTC. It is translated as CASSEALAGYNEQFF.

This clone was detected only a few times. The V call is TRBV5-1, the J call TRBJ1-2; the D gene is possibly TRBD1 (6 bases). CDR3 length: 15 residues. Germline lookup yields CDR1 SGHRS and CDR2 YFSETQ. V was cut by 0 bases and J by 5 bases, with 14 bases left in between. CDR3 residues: CASSLVGDRNYGYTF. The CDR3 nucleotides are TGCGCCAGCAGCTTGGTAGGCGACAGGAATTATGGCTACACCTTC. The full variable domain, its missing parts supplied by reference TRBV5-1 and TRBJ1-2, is KAGVTQTPRYLIKTRGQQVTLSCSPISGHRSVSWYQQTPGQGLQFLFEYFSETQRNKGNFPGRFSGRQFSNSRSEMNVSTLELGDSALYLCASSLVGDRNYGYTFGSGTRLTVV.

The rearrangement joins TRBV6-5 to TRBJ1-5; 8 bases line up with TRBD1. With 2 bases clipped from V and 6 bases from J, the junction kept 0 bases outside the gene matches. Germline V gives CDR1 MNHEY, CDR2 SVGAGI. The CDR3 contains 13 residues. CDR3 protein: CASSYGQGQPQHF. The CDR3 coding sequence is TGTGCCAGCAGTTACGGACAGGGTCAGCCCCAGCATTTT.

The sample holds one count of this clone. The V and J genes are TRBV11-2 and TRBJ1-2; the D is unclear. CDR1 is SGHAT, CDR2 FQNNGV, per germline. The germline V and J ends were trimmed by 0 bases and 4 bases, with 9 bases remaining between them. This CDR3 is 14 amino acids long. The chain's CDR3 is CASSLDPVSYGYTF. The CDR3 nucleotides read TGTGCCAGCAGCTTAGATCCGGTGTCCTATGGCTACACCTTC.

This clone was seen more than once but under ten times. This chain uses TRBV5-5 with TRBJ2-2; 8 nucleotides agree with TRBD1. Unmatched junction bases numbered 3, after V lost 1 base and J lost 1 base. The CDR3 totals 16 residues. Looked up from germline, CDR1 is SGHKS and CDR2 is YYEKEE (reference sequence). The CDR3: CASSLWGTGNTGELFF. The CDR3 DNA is TGTGCCAGCAGCTTGTGGGGGACAGGGAACACCGGGGAGCTGTTTTTT.

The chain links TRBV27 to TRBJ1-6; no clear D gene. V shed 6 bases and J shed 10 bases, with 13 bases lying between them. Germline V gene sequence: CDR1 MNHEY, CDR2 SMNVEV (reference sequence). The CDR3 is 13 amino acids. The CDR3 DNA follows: TGTGCCAGCAGCTCCCGAGTGACATCACCCCTCCACTTT. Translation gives CASSSRVTSPLHF.